This T cell receptor (beta chain) emerged from a study of cytomegalovirus exposure and HLA in healthy donors. Germline assignment: CDR1 MNHNS and CDR2 SASEGT. The CDR3 extends over 16 amino acids. With 1 base removed from V and 0 bases from J, the gap between germline ends came to 10 bases. The PCR made use of 60 Vbeta and 13 Jbeta primers. The assay was immunoSEQ multiplex PCR, and TCRdb's table has in-frame clones only and misses some. This table has around 150,000 clones, 70% to 90% appearing once. As concerns this clone: Antigen: not known.

Study-level results: Judged likely to be a sequencing artifact was a cluster of highly shared sequence variants. Trimming of TCR beta V- and J-genes showed a link, identified in a later analysis, to a missense DCLRE1C variant.

The source material was PBMCs. The clonotype was recovered from a man between 18 and 35 years old in good health and CMV-seropositive. This rearrangement joins TRBV6-1 to TRBJ1-3; the D is unclear. CDR3 sequence: CASSEVAASSGNTIYF. For the CDR3, the DNA is TGTGCCAGCAGTGAAGTTGCTGCGAGCTCTGGAAACACCATATATTTT.